This T cell receptor (beta chain) was observed in a study of blood T cell repertoires in COVID-19. Study context: Acute and convalescent COVID-19 specimens originated in the United States, Italy and Spain.

In germline, CDR1 is KGHDR, CDR2 SFDVKD. The CDR3 runs 14 residues. Trimming pared 6 bases from V and 3 bases from J, leaving 12 bases between. The method was immunoSEQ multiplex PCR; TCRdb's version includes in-frame clones alone and lacks a portion of them. The table has some 100,000 clones, over 65% seen once. The source material was peripheral blood. The TCR sequence derives from a man aged 65 to 79 with acute or convalescent COVID-19. The chain joins TRBV24-1 to TRBJ2-3; D is possibly TRBD2 (5 bases). The CDR3 is CATSPSRGTDTQYF. The CDR3 region has the DNA TGTGCCACCAGTCCCTCCCGGGGAACAGATACGCAGTATTTT.